This T cell receptor (beta chain) is from a study of blood T cells in healthy people across ages. V was clipped by 4 bases and J by 3 bases, with 19 bases between them. Germline V CDR1 and CDR2: MGHRA, YSYEKL. The CDR3 loop spans 17 amino acids. Approximately 10 milliliters was the volume of peripheral blood drawn from each donor. Together with a sample-barcoded 5' primer, a J-beta primer mix was included in a second PCR lasting about 7 to 11 cycles. A template-switch adaptor that had 12 random nucleotides put a tag on each cDNA molecule. The study obtained at least 3 million CDR3-containing paired-end reads from every sample. Via MiXCR, TCRdb re-called the 5' RACE reads, giving one row per CDR3 protein. The sample consists of roughly 720,000 distinct CDR3 sequences, less than 70% of them appearing once.

Material for sequencing was blood. The chain has TRBV4-1 and TRBJ2-1; possibly TRBD1 for D (6 bases). This receptor was identified in a man older than 75 in good health. The CDR3 spells CASSRSLGGVLYNEQFF. CDR3 in DNA: TGCGCCAGCAGCCGGTCCCTAGGGGGAGTACTCTACAATGAGCAGTTCTTC.